This TCR beta chain is drawn from a study of shared clonotypes between healthy human individuals. Study-wide findings and caveats: Blood was the only sampled material, and tissue repertoires likely differ.

With respect to this clone: What it binds is not known.

Here immunoSEQ multiplex PCR was the method, and the copy in TCRdb shows in-frame clones only, minus some. The data hold 1,500,000 or so clones, with approximately 97% observed a single time. The sample comprised naive CD4+ T cells sorted from blood. The sample's subset: CD45RA+ positively selected. This TCR was sampled from a man aged 25 to 40 in good health.

CDR3 sequence: CASSLGPIYNEQFF. The CDR3, as DNA: TGTGCCAGCTCACTGGGACCAATATACAATGAGCAGTTCTTC. The chain joins TRBV18 to TRBJ2-1; D is possibly TRBD1 or TRBD2 (5 bases each). Trimming left V 4 bases short and J 4 bases short, with 11 bases between. Germline loops: CDR1 KGHSH, CDR2 LQKENI. CDR3 size: 14 residues.